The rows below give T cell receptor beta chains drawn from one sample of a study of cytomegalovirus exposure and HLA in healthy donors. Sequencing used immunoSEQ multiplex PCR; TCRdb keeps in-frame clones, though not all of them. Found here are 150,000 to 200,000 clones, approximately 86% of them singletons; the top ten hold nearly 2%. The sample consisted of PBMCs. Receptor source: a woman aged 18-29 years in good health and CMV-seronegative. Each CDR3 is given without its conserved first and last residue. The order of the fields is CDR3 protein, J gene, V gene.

CDR3aa: ASTLKGQIQETQY
j_gene: TRBJ2-5
v_gene: TRBV7-8

CDR3aa: ASTPLGQGSTYEQY
j_gene: TRBJ2-7
v_gene: TRBV6-6

CDR3aa: ASSATGDFDGYT
j_gene: TRBJ1-2
v_gene: TRBV11-2

CDR3aa: ASSEGVWREGYT
j_gene: TRBJ1-2
v_gene: TRBV6-1

CDR3aa: ASSVASGATDTQY
j_gene: TRBJ2-3
v_gene: TRBV9

CDR3aa: ASCGSSYNEQF
j_gene: TRBJ2-1
v_gene: TRBV6-6

CDR3aa: ASSQAGTGMNEKLF
j_gene: TRBJ1-4
v_gene: TRBV4-1

CDR3aa: SVAAGRIGEAF
j_gene: TRBJ1-1
v_gene: TRBV29-1

CDR3aa: ASRSTSGSSYEQY
j_gene: TRBJ2-7
v_gene: TRBV28

CDR3aa: ASSTSETGELF
j_gene: TRBJ2-2
v_gene: TRBV7-9

CDR3aa: ASRERVRGTSRDNEQF
j_gene: TRBJ2-1
v_gene: TRBV2

CDR3aa: ASSYRGNEQF
j_gene: TRBJ2-1
v_gene: TRBV27

CDR3aa: ASSLTSGRGDTQY
j_gene: TRBJ2-3
v_gene: TRBV11-2

CDR3aa: ASNEIQGPYNEQF
j_gene: TRBJ2-1
v_gene: TRBV5-7

CDR3aa: ASRRGLNEKLF
j_gene: TRBJ1-4
v_gene: TRBV7-9

CDR3aa: ASSLGLAVHNEQF
j_gene: TRBJ2-1
v_gene: TRBV7-9

CDR3aa: ASSSQAGASYNEQF
j_gene: TRBJ2-1
v_gene: TRBV7-2

CDR3aa: ASSEYGARGAF
j_gene: TRBJ1-1
v_gene: TRBV6-5

CDR3aa: SVEPGSTDTQY
j_gene: TRBJ2-3
v_gene: TRBV29-1

CDR3aa: ASSGTGKDEQY
j_gene: TRBJ2-7
v_gene: TRBV6-1

CDR3aa: ASSLDVTVEEQY
j_gene: TRBJ2-7
v_gene: TRBV5-1

CDR3aa: ASSVGQGIYEQY
j_gene: TRBJ2-7
v_gene: TRBV9

CDR3aa: ASSQSWGTGYEQY
j_gene: TRBJ2-7
v_gene: TRBV7-2

CDR3aa: ASSLLAGTGVDEQY
j_gene: TRBJ2-7
v_gene: TRBV7-3

CDR3aa: ASSGTEEDEQY
j_gene: -
v_gene: TRBV19

CDR3aa: ASSHGQTSYNEQF
j_gene: TRBJ2-1
v_gene: TRBV5-1

CDR3aa: ATRTGAEQY
j_gene: TRBJ2-7
v_gene: TRBV7-9

CDR3aa: ASSFRPTDSKNIQY
j_gene: TRBJ2-4
v_gene: TRBV7-8

CDR3aa: ASSPGTAVRYEQY
j_gene: TRBJ2-7
v_gene: TRBV7-8

CDR3aa: ASSSQYNEQF
j_gene: TRBJ2-1
v_gene: TRBV28

CDR3aa: ASSQLSSTSGYQETQY
j_gene: TRBJ2-5
v_gene: TRBV4-2

CDR3aa: ASTLLDSNYGYT
j_gene: TRBJ1-2
v_gene: TRBV7-8

CDR3aa: ASSLNRVAYEQY
j_gene: TRBJ2-7
v_gene: TRBV27

CDR3aa: ASSPQGAGQPQH
j_gene: TRBJ1-5
v_gene: TRBV5-1

CDR3aa: TSSREAPWGGSGASNEKLF
j_gene: TRBJ1-4
v_gene: TRBV1

CDR3aa: SGFQGEGYT
j_gene: TRBJ1-2
v_gene: TRBV29-1

CDR3aa: ASSLGTGGTSGNTIY
j_gene: TRBJ1-3
v_gene: TRBV11-2

CDR3aa: ASSRDRAEQY
j_gene: TRBJ2-7
v_gene: TRBV7-2

CDR3aa: ASTTTGPNEKLF
j_gene: TRBJ1-4
v_gene: TRBV7-2

CDR3aa: ASSYQGHNYGYT
j_gene: TRBJ1-2
v_gene: TRBV19

CDR3aa: ASSVQGNYGYT
j_gene: TRBJ1-2
v_gene: TRBV9

CDR3aa: ASSPSGRGTDTQY
j_gene: TRBJ2-3
v_gene: TRBV9

CDR3aa: AWSLVRDTQY
j_gene: TRBJ2-3
v_gene: TRBV30

CDR3aa: ASSKGLPGYNEQF
j_gene: TRBJ2-1
v_gene: TRBV6-5

CDR3aa: AWSSGETQY
j_gene: TRBJ2-5
v_gene: TRBV30